This T cell receptor (beta chain) emerged from a study of response to subunit inactivated influenza vaccine. TCRdb redid the calling of the RT-PCR reads with MiXCR, one entry per CDR3 protein. The table lists about 530,000 distinct CDR3 sequences, 10% to 15% of them singletons. The sequence was collected from a man aged 45-65 years who received an inactivated influenza vaccine. This specimen was PBMCs from blood, taken roughly 48 days after vaccination.

The CDR3 nucleotides are TGCGCCAGCAGCTCAGGACTTCGGGATTACAATGAGCAGTTCTTC. Its protein product is CASSSGLRDYNEQFF. The V and J genes are TRBV5-1 and TRBJ2-1, with D possibly being TRBD2 (5 bases). The V gene's germline CDR1 is SGHRS and CDR2 YFSETQ. This CDR3 is 15 amino acids long. V lost 3 bases, J lost 4 bases, and 14 bases lay in between.